This TCR beta chain originates from a study of T-cell memory formation after mild COVID-19. Study context: For the most part, TCR clusters were specific to one donor.

V gave up 2 bases and J gave up 4 bases, with 14 bases separating them. The CDR3 loop spans 16 amino acids. Per germline, CDR1 LGHNA and CDR2 YSLEER. TCRdb independently ran MiXCR on the 5' RACE reads; one entry per CDR3 protein. The top ten clones hold 20% to 25% of a sample with 400,000 to 500,000 distinct CDR3 sequences, more than 15% of them seen once. The specimen was PBMCs or a T cell subset sorted from them (not recorded which). The source is a man between 18 and 35 years old who had mild COVID-19 (a few samples of this study predate the infection). Cell type and time point are not known. V usage is TRBV4-3 and J usage is TRBJ1-4; D might be TRBD1 (5 bases). CDR3 in DNA: TGCGCCAGCAGCCAACGTAGAGCAGGGCTTAATGAAAAACTGTTTTTT. This encodes CASSQRRAGLNEKLFF.